This T cell receptor (beta chain) was recorded in a study of blood T cell repertoires in COVID-19. Study in general: Some COVID-19 samples were acute and others convalescent; all came from the United States, Italy and Spain. Sample material is recorded as cDNA or gDNA derived from T cells, B-cell-depleted T cells, or PBMCs.

Authors' processing steps: How many nucleated cells were present was estimated from reference gene primer amplification. Profiling relied on immunoSEQ multiplex PCR, and the TCRdb table lists in-frame clones only, not all of them. V, J and clone size are taken as reported in that table, and D and trimming were inferred from the DNA itself. The sample has 400,000 to 450,000 clones; 86% are singletons. The TCR comes from a woman younger than 45 with active or convalescent COVID-19. The material sequenced was peripheral blood.

The DNA of the CDR3 is TGTGCCAGCAGGCGGGGACAGAACCAGTACGAGCAGTACTTC. It codes for CASRRGQNQYEQYF. The rearrangement joins TRBV27 to TRBJ2-7; D perhaps matches TRBD1 (7 bases). CDR3 length: 14 amino acids. V gave up 6 bases and J gave up 4 bases, with 16 bases separating them. Germline CDR1 and CDR2: MNHEY and SMNVEV (reference sequence).